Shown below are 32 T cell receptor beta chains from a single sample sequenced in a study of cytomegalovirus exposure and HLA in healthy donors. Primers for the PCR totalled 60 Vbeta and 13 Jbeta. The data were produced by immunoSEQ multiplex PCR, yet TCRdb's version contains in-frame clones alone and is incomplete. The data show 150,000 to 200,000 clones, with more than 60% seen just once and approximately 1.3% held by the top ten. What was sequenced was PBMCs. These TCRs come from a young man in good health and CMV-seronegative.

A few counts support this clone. CDR3 nucleotides: TGTGCCAGTACAGGACAGGGGGGTTCCCCTAGCAATCAGCCCCAGCATTTT. It codes for CASTGQGGSPSNQPQHF. The chain is built from TRBV19 and TRBJ1-5, with 10 bases fitting TRBD1. The CDR3 covers 17 residues. V trimming: 7 bases; J trimming: 0 bases; junction bases outside the gene matches: 9. Per germline, CDR1 LNHDA and CDR2 SQIVND (reference sequence). The entire variable domain, with the rest obtained from reference TRBV19 and TRBJ1-5, is as follows: DGGITQSPKYLFRKEGQNVTLSCEQNLNHDAMYWYRQDPGQGLRLIYYSQIVNDFQKGDIAEGYSVSREKKESFPLTVTSAQKNPTAFYLCASTGQGGSPSNQPQHFGDGTRLSIL.

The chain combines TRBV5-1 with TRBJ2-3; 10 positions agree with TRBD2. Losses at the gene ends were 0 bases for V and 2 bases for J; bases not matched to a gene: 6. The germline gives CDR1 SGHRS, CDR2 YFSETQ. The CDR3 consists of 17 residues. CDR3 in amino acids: CASSLVSGGPLTDTQYF. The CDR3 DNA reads TGCGCCAGCAGCTTGGTTAGCGGGGGGCCCCTCACAGATACGCAGTATTTT.

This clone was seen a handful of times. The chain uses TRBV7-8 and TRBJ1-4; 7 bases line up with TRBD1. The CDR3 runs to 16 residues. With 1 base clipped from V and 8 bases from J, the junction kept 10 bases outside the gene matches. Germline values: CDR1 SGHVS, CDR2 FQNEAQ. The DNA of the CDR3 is TGTGCCAGCAGCTTAGAGGGGGCAATAACCAACGAAAAACTGTTTTTT. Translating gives CASSLEGAITNEKLFF. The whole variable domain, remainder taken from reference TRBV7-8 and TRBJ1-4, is GAGVSQSPRYKVAKRGQDVALRCDPISGHVSLFWYQQALGQGPEFLTYFQNEAQLDKSGLPSDRFFAERPEGSVSTLKIQRTQQEDSAVYLCASSLEGAITNEKLFFGSGTQLSVL.

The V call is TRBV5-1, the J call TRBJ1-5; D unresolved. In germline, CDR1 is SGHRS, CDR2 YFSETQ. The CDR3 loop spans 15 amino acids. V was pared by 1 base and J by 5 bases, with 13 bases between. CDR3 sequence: CASSLNGAGHQPQHF. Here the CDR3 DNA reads TGCGCCAGCAGCTTGAATGGCGCGGGCCATCAGCCCCAGCATTTT.

This chain's CDR3 is CATSRADFGGTGRDTQYF. The DNA for the CDR3 is TGTGCCACCAGCAGAGCTGATTTTGGGGGGACAGGGCGTGATACGCAGTATTTT. The chain combines TRBV15 with TRBJ2-3; TRBD1 matches at 9 bases. The germline V gene encodes CDR1 LNHNV and CDR2 YYDKDF (reference sequence). With V trimmed by 1 base and J by 6 bases, 14 bases remained unmatched. CDR3 length: 18 amino acids.

This CDR3 reads CASSLRTANTGELFF. The CDR3 DNA reads as TGTGCCAGCAGCCTCCGGACAGCGAACACCGGGGAGCTGTTTTTT. The V call is TRBV9, the J call TRBJ2-2, with D tentatively TRBD1 (6 bases). Germline CDR1 reads SGDLS; CDR2 reads YYNGEE. V was trimmed by 4 bases and J by 0 bases, leaving 10 bases between them. CDR3 size: 15 residues.

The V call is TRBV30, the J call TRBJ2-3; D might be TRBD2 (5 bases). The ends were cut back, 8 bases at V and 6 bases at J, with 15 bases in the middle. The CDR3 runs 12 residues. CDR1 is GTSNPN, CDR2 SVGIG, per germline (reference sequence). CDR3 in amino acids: CALEGPGDTQYF. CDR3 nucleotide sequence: TGTGCCCTGGAAGGGCCGGGGGATACGCAGTATTTT.

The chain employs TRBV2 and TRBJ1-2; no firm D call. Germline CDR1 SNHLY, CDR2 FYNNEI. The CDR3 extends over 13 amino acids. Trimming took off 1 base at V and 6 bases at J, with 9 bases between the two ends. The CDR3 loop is CASSEGSEDGYTF. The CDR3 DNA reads TGTGCCAGCAGTGAAGGTTCAGAGGATGGCTACACCTTC.

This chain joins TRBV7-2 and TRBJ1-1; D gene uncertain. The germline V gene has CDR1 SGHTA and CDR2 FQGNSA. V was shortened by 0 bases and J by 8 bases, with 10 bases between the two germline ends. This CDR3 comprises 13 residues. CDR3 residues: CASSLARVREAFF. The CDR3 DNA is TGTGCCAGCAGCTTAGCGCGGGTAAGAGAAGCTTTCTTT.

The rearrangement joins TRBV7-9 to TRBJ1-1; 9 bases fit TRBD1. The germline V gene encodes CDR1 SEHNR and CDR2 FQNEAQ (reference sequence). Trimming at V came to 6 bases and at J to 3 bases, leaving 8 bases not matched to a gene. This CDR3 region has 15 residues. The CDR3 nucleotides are TGTGCCAGCAGTCCACAGGGGGCTAGGCACACTGAAGCTTTCTTT. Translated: CASSPQGARHTEAFF.

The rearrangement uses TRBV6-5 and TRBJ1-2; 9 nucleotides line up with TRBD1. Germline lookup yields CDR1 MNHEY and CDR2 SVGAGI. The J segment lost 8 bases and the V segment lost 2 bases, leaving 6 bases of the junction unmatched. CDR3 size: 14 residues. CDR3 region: CASSYPMDRGGYTF. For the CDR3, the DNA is TGTGCCAGCAGTTACCCCATGGACAGGGGAGGCTACACCTTC.

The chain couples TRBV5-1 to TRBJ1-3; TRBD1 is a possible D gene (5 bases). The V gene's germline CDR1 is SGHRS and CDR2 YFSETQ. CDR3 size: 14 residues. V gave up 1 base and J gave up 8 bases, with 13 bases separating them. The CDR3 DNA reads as TGCGCCAGCAGCTTGCAGGGTTTGAGTGACACCATATATTTT. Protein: CASSLQGLSDTIYF.

In DNA, the CDR3 is TGTGCCACCAGCAGAGGACAGGGAGACTATGGCTACACCTTC. This codes for CATSRGQGDYGYTF. The rearrangement joins TRBV15 to TRBJ1-2; TRBD1 aligns across 7 bases. Germline assignment: CDR1 LNHNV and CDR2 YYDKDF (reference sequence). Trimming at V came to 1 base and at J to 3 bases, leaving 2 bases not matched to a gene. This CDR3 has 14 amino acids. The variable domain in full, with the rest retrieved from reference TRBV15 and TRBJ1-2, is DAMVIQNPRYQVTQFGKPVTLSCSQTLNHNVMYWYQQKSSQAPKLLFHYYDKDFNNEADTPDNFQSRRPNTSFCFLDIRSPGLGDTAMYLCATSRGQGDYGYTFGSGTRLTVV.

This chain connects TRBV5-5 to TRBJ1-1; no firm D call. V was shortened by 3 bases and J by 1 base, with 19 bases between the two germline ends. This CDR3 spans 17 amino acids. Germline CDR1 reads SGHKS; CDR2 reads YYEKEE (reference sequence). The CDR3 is CASSSGFAVWENTEAFF. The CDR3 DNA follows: TGTGCCAGCAGCTCGGGATTCGCAGTCTGGGAGAACACTGAAGCTTTCTTT. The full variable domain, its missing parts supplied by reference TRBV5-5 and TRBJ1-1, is DAGVTQSPTHLIKTRGQQVTLRCSPISGHKSVSWYQQVLGQGPQFIFQYYEKEERGRGNFPDRFSARQFPNYSSELNVNALLLGDSALYLCASSSGFAVWENTEAFFGQGTRLTVV.

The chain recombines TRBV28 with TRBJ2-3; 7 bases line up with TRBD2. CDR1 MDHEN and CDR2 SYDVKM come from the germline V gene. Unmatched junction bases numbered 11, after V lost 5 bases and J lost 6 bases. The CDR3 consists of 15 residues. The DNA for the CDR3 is TGTGCCAGCAGTCCCCGCGGCGGGAGTGACGATACGCAGTATTTT. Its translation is CASSPRGGSDDTQYF.

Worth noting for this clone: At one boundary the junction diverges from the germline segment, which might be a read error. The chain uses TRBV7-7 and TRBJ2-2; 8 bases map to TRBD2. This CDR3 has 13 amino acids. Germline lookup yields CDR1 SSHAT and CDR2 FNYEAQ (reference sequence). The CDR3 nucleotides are TGTGCTAGCAGCACTGGACTAGCAGGGGAGCTGTTTTTT. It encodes CASSTGLAGELFF.

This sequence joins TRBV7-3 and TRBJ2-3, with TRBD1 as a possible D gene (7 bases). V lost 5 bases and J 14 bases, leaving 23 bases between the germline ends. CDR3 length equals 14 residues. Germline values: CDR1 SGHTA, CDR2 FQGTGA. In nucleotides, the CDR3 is TGTGCCAGCAGCCTGTCGGGACAGCTAGCGCCCAGGTATTTT. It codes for CASSLSGQLAPRYF.

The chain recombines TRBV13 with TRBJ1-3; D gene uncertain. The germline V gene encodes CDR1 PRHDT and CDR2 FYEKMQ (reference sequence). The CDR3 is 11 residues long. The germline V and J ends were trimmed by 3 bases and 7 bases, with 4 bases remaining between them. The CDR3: CASSFGNTIYF. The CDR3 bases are TGTGCCAGCAGCTTCGGGAACACCATATATTTT.

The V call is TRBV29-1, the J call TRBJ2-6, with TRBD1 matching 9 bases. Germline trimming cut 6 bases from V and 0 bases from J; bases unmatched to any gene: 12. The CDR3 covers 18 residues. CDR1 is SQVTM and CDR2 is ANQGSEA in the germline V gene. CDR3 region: CSVAAGTGLSSGANVLTF. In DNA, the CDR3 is TGCAGCGTGGCCGCCGGGACAGGGCTCAGCTCTGGGGCCAACGTCCTGACTTTC.

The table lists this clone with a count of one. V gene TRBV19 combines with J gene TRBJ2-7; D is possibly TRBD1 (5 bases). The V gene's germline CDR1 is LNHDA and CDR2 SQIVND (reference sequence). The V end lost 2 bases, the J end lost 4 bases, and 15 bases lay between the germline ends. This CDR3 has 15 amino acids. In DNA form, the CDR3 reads TGTGCCAGTAGTATATTTCCAGGGATGAGTTACGAGCAGTACTTC. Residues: CASSIFPGMSYEQYF.

The CDR3 DNA reads as TGTGCCAGCACGGAGGGGGGGCACTATGGCTACACCTTC. Translated, it gives CASTEGGHYGYTF. The genes are TRBV7-8 and TRBJ1-2; D is possibly TRBD1 (6 bases). V was pared by 7 bases and J by 3 bases, with 12 bases between. The CDR3 totals 13 residues. Germline CDR1 SGHVS, CDR2 FQNEAQ.

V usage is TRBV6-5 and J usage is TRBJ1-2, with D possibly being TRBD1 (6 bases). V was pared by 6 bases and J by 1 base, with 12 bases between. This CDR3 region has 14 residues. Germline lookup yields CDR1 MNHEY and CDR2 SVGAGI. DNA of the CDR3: TGTGCCAGCAGAGACAGGACATTTAACTATGGCTACACCTTC. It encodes CASRDRTFNYGYTF.

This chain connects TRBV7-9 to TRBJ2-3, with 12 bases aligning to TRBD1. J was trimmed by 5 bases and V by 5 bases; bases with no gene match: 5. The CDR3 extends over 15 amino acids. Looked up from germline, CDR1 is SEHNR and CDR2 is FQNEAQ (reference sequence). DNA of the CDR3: TGTGCCAGCAGCGCAGGGACAGGGGGCTTAGATACGCAGTATTTT. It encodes CASSAGTGGLDTQYF.

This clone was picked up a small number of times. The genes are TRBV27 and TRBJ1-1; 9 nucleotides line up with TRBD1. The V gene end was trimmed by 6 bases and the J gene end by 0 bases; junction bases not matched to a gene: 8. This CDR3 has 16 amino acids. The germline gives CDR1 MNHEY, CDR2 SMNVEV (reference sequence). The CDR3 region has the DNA TGTGCCAGCAGACGGGACAGGGCCCACCTGAACACTGAAGCTTTCTTT. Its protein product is CASRRDRAHLNTEAFF.

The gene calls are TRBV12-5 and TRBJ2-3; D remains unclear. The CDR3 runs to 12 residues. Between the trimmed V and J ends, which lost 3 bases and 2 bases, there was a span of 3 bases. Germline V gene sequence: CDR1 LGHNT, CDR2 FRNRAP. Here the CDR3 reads CASGFYTDTQYF. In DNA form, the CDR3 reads TGTGCTAGTGGTTTTTACACAGATACGCAGTATTTT.

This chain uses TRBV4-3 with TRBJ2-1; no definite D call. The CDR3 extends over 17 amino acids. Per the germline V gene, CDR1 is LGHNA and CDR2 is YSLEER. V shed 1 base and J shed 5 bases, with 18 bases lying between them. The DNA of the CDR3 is TGCGCCAGCAGCCAAGGAAATTGGTACCGGTTAAACAATGAGCAGTTCTTC. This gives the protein CASSQGNWYRLNNEQFF.

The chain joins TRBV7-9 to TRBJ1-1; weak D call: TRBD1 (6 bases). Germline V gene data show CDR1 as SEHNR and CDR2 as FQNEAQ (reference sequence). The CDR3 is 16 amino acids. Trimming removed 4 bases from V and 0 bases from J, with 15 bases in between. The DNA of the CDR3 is TGTGCCAGCAGCTCCACGACGGGACACATGAACACTGAAGCTTTCTTT. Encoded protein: CASSSTTGHMNTEAFF.

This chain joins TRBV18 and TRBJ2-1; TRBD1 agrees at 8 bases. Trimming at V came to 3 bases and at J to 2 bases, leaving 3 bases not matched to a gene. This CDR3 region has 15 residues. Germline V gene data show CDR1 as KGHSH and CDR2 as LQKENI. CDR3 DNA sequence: TGTGCCAGCTCACCGACAGGGGACCCCTACAATGAGCAGTTCTTC. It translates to CASSPTGDPYNEQFF.

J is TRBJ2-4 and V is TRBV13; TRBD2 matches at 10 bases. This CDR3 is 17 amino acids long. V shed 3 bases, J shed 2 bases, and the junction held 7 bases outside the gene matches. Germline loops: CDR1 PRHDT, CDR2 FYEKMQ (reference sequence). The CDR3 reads CASSFSLAGASKNIQYF. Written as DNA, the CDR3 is TGTGCCAGCAGCTTCAGCCTAGCGGGAGCGTCCAAAAACATTCAGTACTTC.

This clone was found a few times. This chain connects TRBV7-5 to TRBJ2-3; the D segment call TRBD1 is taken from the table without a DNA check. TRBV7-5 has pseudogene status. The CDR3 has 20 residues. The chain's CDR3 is CARSPPDRALPSPSTDTQYF. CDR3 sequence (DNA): TGTGCCAGAAGCCCTCCGGACAGAGCTCTACCATCCCCTAGCACAGATACGCAGTATTTT.

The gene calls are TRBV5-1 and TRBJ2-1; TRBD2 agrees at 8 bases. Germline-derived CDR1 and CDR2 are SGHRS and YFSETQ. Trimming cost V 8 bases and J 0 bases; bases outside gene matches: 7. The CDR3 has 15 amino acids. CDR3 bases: TGCGCCAGTCTACCAACTAGCGGCTCCTACAATGAGCAGTTCTTC. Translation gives CASLPTSGSYNEQFF.

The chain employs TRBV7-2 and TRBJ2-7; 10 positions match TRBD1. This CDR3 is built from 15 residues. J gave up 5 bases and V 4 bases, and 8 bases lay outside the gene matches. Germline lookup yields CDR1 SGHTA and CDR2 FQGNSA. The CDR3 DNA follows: TGTGCCAGCAGCTCGACAGGGGGCGCCTACCACGAGCAGTACTTC. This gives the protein CASSSTGGAYHEQYF.